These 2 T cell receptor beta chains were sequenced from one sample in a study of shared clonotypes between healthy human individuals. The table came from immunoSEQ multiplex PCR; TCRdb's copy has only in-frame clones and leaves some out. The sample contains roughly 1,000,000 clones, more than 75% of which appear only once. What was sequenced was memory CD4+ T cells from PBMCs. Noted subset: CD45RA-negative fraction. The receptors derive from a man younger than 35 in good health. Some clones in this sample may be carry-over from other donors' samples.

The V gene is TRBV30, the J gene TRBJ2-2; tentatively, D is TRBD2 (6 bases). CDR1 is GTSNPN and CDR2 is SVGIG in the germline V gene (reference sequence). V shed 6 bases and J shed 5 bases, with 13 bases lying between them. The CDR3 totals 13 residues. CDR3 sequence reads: CACPTGETGELFF. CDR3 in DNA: TGTGCCTGCCCGACGGGGGAGACCGGGGAGCTGTTTTTT.

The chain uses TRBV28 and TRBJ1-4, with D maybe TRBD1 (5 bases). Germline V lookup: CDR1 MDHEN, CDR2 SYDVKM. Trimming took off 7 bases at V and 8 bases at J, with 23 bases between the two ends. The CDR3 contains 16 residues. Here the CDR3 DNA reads TGTGCCAGCACACTAGGAGGGAGCAGGGCGGAAGAAAAACTGTTTTTT. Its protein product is CASTLGGSRAEEKLFF.